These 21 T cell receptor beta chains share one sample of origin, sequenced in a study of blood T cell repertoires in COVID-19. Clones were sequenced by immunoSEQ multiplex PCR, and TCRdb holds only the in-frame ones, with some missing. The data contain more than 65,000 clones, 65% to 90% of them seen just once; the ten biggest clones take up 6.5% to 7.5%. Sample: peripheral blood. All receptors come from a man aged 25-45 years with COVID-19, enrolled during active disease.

The CDR3 coding sequence is TGTGCCAGCTCACCAGGGACAGGGGGCGAAGGGGGCTACACCTTC. Its protein is CASSPGTGGEGGYTF. The chain employs TRBV18 and TRBJ1-2, with 12 nucleotides matching TRBD1. This CDR3 region has 15 residues. The germline V gene has CDR1 KGHSH and CDR2 LQKENI. Germline trimming cut 2 bases from V and 8 bases from J; bases unmatched to any gene: 6.

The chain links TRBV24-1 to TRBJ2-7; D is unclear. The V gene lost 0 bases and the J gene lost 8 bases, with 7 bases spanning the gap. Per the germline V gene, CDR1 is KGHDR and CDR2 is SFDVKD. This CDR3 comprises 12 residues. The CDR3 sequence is CATSDLARKQYF. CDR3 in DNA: TGTGCCACCAGTGATTTGGCCAGGAAGCAGTACTTC.

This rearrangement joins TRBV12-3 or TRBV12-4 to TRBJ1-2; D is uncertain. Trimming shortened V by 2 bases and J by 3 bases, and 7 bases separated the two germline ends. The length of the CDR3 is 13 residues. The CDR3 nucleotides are TGTGCCAGCAGTTTATTGGCGGACTATGGCTACACCTTC. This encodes CASSLLADYGYTF.

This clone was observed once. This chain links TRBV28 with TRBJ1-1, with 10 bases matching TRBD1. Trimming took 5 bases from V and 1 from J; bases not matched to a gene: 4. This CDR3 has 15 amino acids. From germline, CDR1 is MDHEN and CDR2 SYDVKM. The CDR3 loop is CASSPWTGGNTEAFF. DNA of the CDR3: TGTGCCAGCAGTCCCTGGACAGGGGGGAACACTGAAGCTTTCTTT.

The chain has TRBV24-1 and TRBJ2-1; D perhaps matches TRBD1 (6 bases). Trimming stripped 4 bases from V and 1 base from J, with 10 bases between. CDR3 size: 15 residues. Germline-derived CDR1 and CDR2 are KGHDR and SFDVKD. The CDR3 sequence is CATSDPRGSYNEQFF. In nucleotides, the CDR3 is TGTGCCACCAGTGACCCCAGGGGTTCCTACAATGAGCAGTTCTTC.

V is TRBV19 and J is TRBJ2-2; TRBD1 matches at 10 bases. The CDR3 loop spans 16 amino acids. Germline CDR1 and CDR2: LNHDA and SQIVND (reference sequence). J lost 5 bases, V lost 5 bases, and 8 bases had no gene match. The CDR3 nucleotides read TGTGCCAGTAGTCCCTGGACAGGGGGTAGGACCGGGGAGCTGTTTTTT. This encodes CASSPWTGGRTGELFF.

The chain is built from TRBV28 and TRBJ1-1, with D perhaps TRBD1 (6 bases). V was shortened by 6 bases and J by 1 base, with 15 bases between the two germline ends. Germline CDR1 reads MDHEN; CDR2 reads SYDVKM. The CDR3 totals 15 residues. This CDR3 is CASSYRRGGNTEAFF. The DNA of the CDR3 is TGTGCCAGCAGCTACCGGAGAGGGGGGAACACTGAAGCTTTCTTT.

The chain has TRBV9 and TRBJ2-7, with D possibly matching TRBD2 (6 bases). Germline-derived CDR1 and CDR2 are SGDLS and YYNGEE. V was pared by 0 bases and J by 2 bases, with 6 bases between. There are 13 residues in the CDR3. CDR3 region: CASSVVAAYEQYF. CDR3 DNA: TGTGCCAGCAGCGTAGTAGCGGCCTACGAGCAGTACTTC.

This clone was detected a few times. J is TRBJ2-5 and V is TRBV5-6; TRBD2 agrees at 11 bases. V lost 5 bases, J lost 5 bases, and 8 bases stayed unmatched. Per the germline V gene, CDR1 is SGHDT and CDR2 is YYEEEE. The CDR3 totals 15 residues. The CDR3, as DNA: TGTGCCAGCAGGGACGGACTAGCGGGCCGGGAGACCCAGTACTTC. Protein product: CASRDGLAGRETQYF.

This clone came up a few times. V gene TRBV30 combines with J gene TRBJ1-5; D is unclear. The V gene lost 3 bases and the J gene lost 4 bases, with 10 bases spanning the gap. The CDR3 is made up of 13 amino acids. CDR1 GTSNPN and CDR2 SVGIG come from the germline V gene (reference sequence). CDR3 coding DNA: TGTGCCTGGAGAACCACAGAGAATCAGCCCCAGCATTTT. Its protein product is CAWRTTENQPQHF. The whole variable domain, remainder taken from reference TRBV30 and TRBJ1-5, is SQTIHQWPATLVQPVGSPLSLECTVEGTSNPNLYWYRQAAGRGLQLLFYSVGIGQISSEVPQNLSASRPQDRQFILSSKKLLLSDSGFYLCAWRTTENQPQHFGDGTRLSIL.

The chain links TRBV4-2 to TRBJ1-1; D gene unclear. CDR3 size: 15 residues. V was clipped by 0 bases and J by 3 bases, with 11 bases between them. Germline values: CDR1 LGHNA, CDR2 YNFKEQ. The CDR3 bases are TGTGCCAGCAGCCAAGATCCCGGCCGGGACACTGAAGCTTTCTTT. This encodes CASSQDPGRDTEAFF.

The CDR3 nucleotides are TGTGCCAGCAGCCGACAGGGTTCCTACGAGCAGTACTTC. It translates to CASSRQGSYEQYF. This chain joins TRBV2 and TRBJ2-7; TRBD1 matches 7 bases. Germline CDR1 is SNHLY and CDR2 is FYNNEI. This CDR3 region has 13 residues. J was trimmed by 1 base and V by 6 bases; bases with no gene match: 3.

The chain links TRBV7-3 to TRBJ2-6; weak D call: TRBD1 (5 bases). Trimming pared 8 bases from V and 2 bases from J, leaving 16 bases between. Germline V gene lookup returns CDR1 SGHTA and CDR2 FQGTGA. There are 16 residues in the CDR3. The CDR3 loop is CASQYQGGAGANVLTF. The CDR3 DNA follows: TGTGCCAGCCAGTATCAGGGTGGCGCTGGGGCCAACGTCCTGACTTTC. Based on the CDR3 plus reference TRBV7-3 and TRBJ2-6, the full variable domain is GAGVSQTPSNKVTEKGKYVELRCDPISGHTALYWYRQSLGQGPEFLIYFQGTGAADDSGLPNDRFFAVRPEGSVSTLKIQRTERGDSAVYLCASQYQGGAGANVLTFGAGSRLTVL.

The CDR3: CATSRPGQGVPEAFF. CDR3 in DNA: TGTGCCACCAGCAGACCGGGACAGGGGGTACCTGAAGCTTTCTTT. V usage is TRBV15 and J usage is TRBJ1-1; TRBD1 aligns across 11 bases. The V gene end was trimmed by 2 bases and the J gene end by 6 bases; junction bases not matched to a gene: 5. Per the germline V gene, CDR1 is LNHNV and CDR2 is YYDKDF (reference sequence). This CDR3 has 15 amino acids.

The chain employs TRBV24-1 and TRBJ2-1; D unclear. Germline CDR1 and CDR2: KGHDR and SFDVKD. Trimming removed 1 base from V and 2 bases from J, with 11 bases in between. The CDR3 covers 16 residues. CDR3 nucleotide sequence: TGTGCCACCAGTGATTTCTCTAGTTCCCCCTACAATGAGCAGTTCTTC. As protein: CATSDFSSSPYNEQFF.

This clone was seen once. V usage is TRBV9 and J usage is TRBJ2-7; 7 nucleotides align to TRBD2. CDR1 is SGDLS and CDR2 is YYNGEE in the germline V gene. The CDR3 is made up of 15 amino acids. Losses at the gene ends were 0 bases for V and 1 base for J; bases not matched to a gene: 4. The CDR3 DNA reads TGTGCCAGCAGCGTAGGGCCCGGGGGGTCCTACGAGCAGTACTTC. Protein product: CASSVGPGGSYEQYF.

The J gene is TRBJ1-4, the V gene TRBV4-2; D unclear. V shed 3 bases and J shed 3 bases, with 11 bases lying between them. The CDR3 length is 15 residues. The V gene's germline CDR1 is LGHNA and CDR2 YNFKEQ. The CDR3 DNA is TGTGCCAGCAGCCACCGGGGTGGCTCTAATGAAAAACTGTTTTTT. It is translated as CASSHRGGSNEKLFF.

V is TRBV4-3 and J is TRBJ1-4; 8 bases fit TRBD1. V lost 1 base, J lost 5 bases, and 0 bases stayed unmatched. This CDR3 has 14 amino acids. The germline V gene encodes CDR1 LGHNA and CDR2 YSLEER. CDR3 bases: TGCGCCAGCAGCCAAGGGACAGGGAATGAAAAACTGTTTTTT. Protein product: CASSQGTGNEKLFF.

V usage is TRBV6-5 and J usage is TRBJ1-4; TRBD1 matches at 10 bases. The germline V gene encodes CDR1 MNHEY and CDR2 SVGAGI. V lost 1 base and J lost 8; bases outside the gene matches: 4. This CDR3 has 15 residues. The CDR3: CASSYWRTGGEKLFF. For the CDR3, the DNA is TGTGCCAGCAGTTACTGGAGGACAGGGGGGGAAAAACTGTTTTTT.

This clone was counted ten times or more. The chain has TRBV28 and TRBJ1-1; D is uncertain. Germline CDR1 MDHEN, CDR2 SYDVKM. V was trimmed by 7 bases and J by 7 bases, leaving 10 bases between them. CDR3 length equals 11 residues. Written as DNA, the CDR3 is TGTGCCAGCACCACCTCTAATGAAGCTTTCTTT. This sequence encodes CASTTSNEAFF. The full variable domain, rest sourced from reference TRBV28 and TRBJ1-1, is DVKVTQSSRYLVKRTGEKVFLECVQDMDHENMFWYRQDPGLGLRLIYFSYDVKMKEKGDIPEGYSVSREKKERFSLILESASTNQTSMYLCASTTSNEAFFGQGTRLTVV.

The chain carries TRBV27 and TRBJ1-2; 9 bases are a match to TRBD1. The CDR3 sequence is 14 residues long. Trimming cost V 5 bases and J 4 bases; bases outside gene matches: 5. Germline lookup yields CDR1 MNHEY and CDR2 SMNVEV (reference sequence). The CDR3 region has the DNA TGTGCCAGCAGTCGACAGGGGGTGAGCTATGGCTACACCTTC. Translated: CASSRQGVSYGYTF.